This passage covers 23 T cell receptor beta chains from one sample sequenced in a study of T cells in Graves' hyperthyroidism and ophthalmopathy. Template material for amplifying TCR beta CDR3 regions consisted of RNA transcripts. TCR CDR3 underwent first-round RT-PCR with the HTBI primer set. Using its own MiXCR run on the multiplex PCR reads, TCRdb lists one record per CDR3 protein. Of approximately 400,000 distinct CDR3 sequences detected, about 13% appear once; the ten largest clones hold less than 25%. Sequencing was done on a sample of blood. The receptors here all came from a man younger than 45 with Graves' hyperthyroidism that later progressed to Graves' ophthalmopathy.

This clonotype was recorded at least ten times. The chain joins TRBV12-3 or TRBV12-4 to TRBJ2-5; TRBD2 aligns across 7 bases. Trimming took 6 bases from V and 4 from J; bases not matched to a gene: 5. The CDR3 is made up of 13 amino acids. The CDR3 region has the DNA TGTGCCAGCAGCTACTGGGAGGGAGAGACCCAGTACTTC. Its protein is CASSYWEGETQYF.

Many counts were recorded for this clonotype. This chain links TRBV7-9 with TRBJ1-1; 7 nucleotides align to TRBD1. The CDR3 has 14 amino acids. Germline values: CDR1 SEHNR, CDR2 FQNEAQ (reference sequence). The trim removed 5 bases at V and 3 bases at J, leaving 6 bases unmatched. The CDR3 region is CASSRQGGDTEAFF. The CDR3 DNA sequence: TGTGCCAGCAGCCGACAGGGTGGGGACACTGAAGCTTTCTTT. Looking up the rest from reference TRBV7-9 and TRBJ1-1 gives the full variable domain: DTGVSQNPRHKITKRGQNVTFRCDPISEHNRLYWYRQTLGQGPEFLTYFQNEAQLEKSRLLSDRFSAERPKGSFSTLEIQRTEQGDSAMYLCASSRQGGDTEAFFGQGTRLTVV.

In this sample, this clonotype turned up a few times. The chain combines TRBV27 with TRBJ2-2, with 11 bases fitting TRBD1. Germline CDR1 is MNHEY and CDR2 is SMNVEV (reference sequence). Losses at the gene ends were 6 bases for V and 2 bases for J; bases not matched to a gene: 2. This CDR3 has 15 residues. The CDR3 reads CASRDRGHNTGELFF. In DNA, the CDR3 is TGTGCCAGCAGGGACAGGGGGCATAACACCGGGGAGCTGTTTTTT.

The table lists this clonotype with many counts. The V gene is TRBV7-8, the J gene TRBJ1-5; the match to TRBD1 covers 7 bases. The junction had 17 bases not matched to a gene; V was cut back by 5 bases and J by 7 bases. The germline V gene encodes CDR1 SGHVS and CDR2 FQNEAQ. The CDR3 has 17 residues. The CDR3 loop reads CASSRTGRWIGVQPQHF. CDR3 coding DNA: TGTGCCAGCAGCCGGACAGGCCGTTGGATTGGGGTCCAGCCCCAGCATTTT. Full variable domain (remainder filled in from reference TRBV7-8 and TRBJ1-5): GAGVSQSPRYKVAKRGQDVALRCDPISGHVSLFWYQQALGQGPEFLTYFQNEAQLDKSGLPSDRFFAERPEGSVSTLKIQRTQQEDSAVYLCASSRTGRWIGVQPQHFGDGTRLSIL.

V is TRBV2 and J is TRBJ2-1; 8 bases are a match to TRBD1. The CDR3 spans 15 residues. V lost 6 bases to trimming and J lost 5 bases; unmatched junction nucleotides: 9. Per the germline V gene, CDR1 is SNHLY and CDR2 is FYNNEI. CDR3 nucleotide sequence: TGTGCCAGCAGAGGGCGGACAGGGTCCAACAATGAGCAGTTCTTC. It codes for CASRGRTGSNNEQFF.

The CDR3 loop is CASRQGEKLFF. The CDR3 bases are TGTGCCAGCAGACAGGGAGAAAAACTGTTTTTT. The chain carries TRBV19 and TRBJ1-4; 7 bases agree with TRBD1. Germline V CDR1 and CDR2: LNHDA, SQIVND (reference sequence). The CDR3 has 11 residues. V dropped 9 bases and J dropped 8; count of bases not matched to a gene: 3.

This clonotype was picked up many times. V and J are TRBV20-1 and TRBJ2-3; the D gene could be TRBD1 or TRBD2 (6 bases each). The CDR3 consists of 15 residues. V shed 5 bases and J shed 2 bases, with 17 bases lying between them. Germline values: CDR1 DFQATT, CDR2 SNEGSKA (reference sequence). DNA for the CDR3: TGCAGTGCTTCGGGCCCCGGGGGACACACAGATACGCAGTATTTT. Protein: CSASGPGGHTDTQYF.

The V gene is TRBV4-1, the J gene TRBJ2-5; D gene uncertain. Germline CDR1 is MGHRA and CDR2 is YSYEKL. This CDR3 has 16 residues. The V end was cut by 5 bases, the J end by 2 bases, with 18 bases between. The CDR3 DNA reads TGCGCCAGCAGCGGAATTTACCCGCGGCCTCAAGAGACCCAGTACTTC. Translating it yields CASSGIYPRPQETQYF.

This clonotype was seen repeatedly, ten times or more. V usage is TRBV19 and J usage is TRBJ1-2, with 7 bases that match TRBD1. The germline V gene encodes CDR1 LNHDA and CDR2 SQIVND (reference sequence). V gave up 4 bases and J gave up 6 bases; unmatched junction bases: 8. The CDR3 contains 14 residues. CDR3 in amino acids: CASSRGQDINGYTF. CDR3 DNA: TGTGCCAGTAGTAGAGGACAGGATATCAATGGCTACACCTTC.

This clonotype was seen repeatedly, ten times or more. The genes are TRBV20-1 and TRBJ2-7; 14 bases are shared with TRBD2. Losses at the gene ends were 2 bases for V and 4 bases for J; bases not matched to a gene: 4. CDR3 length equals 15 residues. CDR1 and CDR2 from the germline V gene are DFQATT and SNEGSKA (reference sequence). The CDR3: CSARKGLAGDYEQYF. Here the CDR3 DNA reads TGCAGTGCTAGAAAGGGACTAGCGGGGGATTACGAGCAGTACTTC.

This clonotype was picked up many times. The chain is built from TRBV28 and TRBJ2-3; TRBD1 agrees at 7 bases. The CDR3 sequence is 18 residues long. The germline gives CDR1 MDHEN, CDR2 SYDVKM. Unmatched junction bases numbered 14, after V lost 5 bases and J lost 0 bases. The CDR3 loop is CASSPRYRQGTSTDTQYF. CDR3 sequence (DNA): TGTGCCAGCAGTCCTCGCTACCGACAGGGTACTAGCACAGATACGCAGTATTTT.

The gene calls are TRBV4-1 and TRBJ1-3; tentatively, D is TRBD1 (5 bases). The germline CDR1 and CDR2 sequences are MGHRA and YSYEKL. V was cut by 3 bases and J by 0 bases, with 15 bases left in between. The CDR3 runs 17 residues. CDR3: CASSQGQGPLSGNTIYF. Here the CDR3 DNA reads TGCGCCAGCAGCCAGGGTCAGGGTCCCCTCTCTGGAAACACCATATATTTT.

This clonotype has a handful of counts. In nucleotides, the CDR3 is TGCGCCAGCAGCCAAGTTTCCTCGGGACTTATGAACACTGAAGCTTTCTTT. This codes for CASSQVSSGLMNTEAFF. The chain couples TRBV4-1 to TRBJ1-1, with D tentatively TRBD1 (5 bases). CDR3 length: 17 amino acids. V lost 1 base, J lost 0 bases, and 15 bases lay in between. CDR1 and CDR2 from the germline V gene are MGHRA and YSYEKL.

The rearrangement links TRBV13 to TRBJ2-1; possibly TRBD2 for D (7 bases). The length of the CDR3 is 17 residues. V was clipped by 2 bases and J by 2 bases, with 16 bases between them. CDR1 and CDR2 (germline): PRHDT, FYEKMQ (reference sequence). In DNA, the CDR3 is TGTGCCAGCAGCTTACGCCTTAGGGGGGGACCCTACAATGAGCAGTTCTTC. This translates into CASSLRLRGGPYNEQFF.

On this clonotype: A much larger clone differs by one base, so this may be a read error. V usage is TRBV2 and J usage is TRBJ1-5; weak D call: TRBD1 (5 bases). The CDR3 spans 13 residues. Looked up from germline, CDR1 is SNHLY and CDR2 is FYNNEI. CDR3 loop: CAAGPDSNHPQHF. The CDR3 DNA sequence: TGTGCCGCAGGCCCTGACAGTAATCATCCCCAGCATTTT.

In its sample, this clonotype was seen many times. The chain carries TRBV6-2 or TRBV6-3 and TRBJ1-5; maybe TRBD1 (6 bases). The germline V gene has CDR1 MNHEY and CDR2 SVGEGT. The V gene lost 6 bases and the J gene lost 1 base, with 16 bases spanning the gap. CDR3 length: 16 residues. CDR3 nucleotides: TGTGCCAGCAGGAGATGGGAGGGGGGGAGCAATCAGCCCCAGCATTTT. As protein: CASRRWEGGSNQPQHF.

Ten or more counts support this clonotype. The rearrangement uses TRBV5-4 and TRBJ2-5; D unclear. The CDR3 is 15 amino acids. V lost 4 bases to trimming and J lost 5 bases, with 18 bases between them. Germline CDR1 SGHNT, CDR2 YYREEE (reference sequence). CDR3 region: CASSTEDDSHETQYF. For the CDR3, the DNA is TGTGCCAGCAGCACCGAAGATGATAGTCACGAGACCCAGTACTTC.

This clonotype was found many times. The chain joins TRBV28 to TRBJ1-1; a possible D gene is TRBD1 (5 bases). The length of the CDR3 is 15 residues. CDR1 is MDHEN and CDR2 is SYDVKM in the germline V gene. V was cut by 5 bases and J by 2 bases, with 15 bases left in between. For the CDR3, the DNA is TGTGCCAGCAGTCACGGGGGGGTGTCCAACACTGAAGCTTTCTTT. Translated: CASSHGGVSNTEAFF.

This clonotype was observed a handful of times. The J gene is TRBJ2-7, the V gene TRBV5-5; 8 bases fit TRBD1. Germline V gene lookup returns CDR1 SGHKS and CDR2 YYEKEE (reference sequence). With V trimmed by 4 bases and J by 0 bases, 3 bases remained unmatched. The CDR3 is made up of 14 amino acids. CDR3 sequence (DNA): TGTGCCAGCAGCGGGGACAGGAGCTCCTACGAGCAGTACTTC. Amino acid sequence: CASSGDRSSYEQYF.

Concerning this clonotype: Just one base apart from a much larger clone, this may be a read error. The gene calls are TRBV20-1 and TRBJ2-7; D is unresolved. The germline gives CDR1 DFQATT, CDR2 SNEGSKA (reference sequence). CDR3 size: 13 residues. The CDR3 DNA sequence: TGCGGTGCTAGAGATAGGGACTCCTACGAGCAGTACTTC. Its protein product is CGARDRDSYEQYF.

V gene TRBV24-1 combines with J gene TRBJ2-3; 8 bases agree with TRBD2. This CDR3 is built from 15 residues. CDR1 KGHDR and CDR2 SFDVKD come from the germline V gene. J gave up 6 bases and V 1 base, and 5 bases lay outside the gene matches. This chain's CDR3 is CATSDFGLAGDTQYF. The CDR3 DNA sequence: TGTGCCACCAGTGATTTCGGACTAGCAGGGGATACGCAGTATTTT.

The V and J genes are TRBV7-8 and TRBJ1-4; 8 nucleotides align to TRBD1. This CDR3 is 15 amino acids long. In germline, CDR1 is SGHVS, CDR2 FQNEAQ. After removal of 1 base from V and 9 bases from J, the junction contained 7 bases not matched to a gene. The CDR3 sequence is CASSLGGQGGKKLFF. The CDR3 coding sequence is TGTGCCAGCAGCTTAGGAGGACAGGGTGGTAAAAAACTGTTTTTT.

This clonotype has at least ten counts. This chain joins TRBV13 and TRBJ2-7; the match to TRBD2 covers 7 bases. Germline assignment: CDR1 PRHDT and CDR2 FYEKMQ (reference sequence). V lost 5 bases to trimming and J lost 3 bases; unmatched junction nucleotides: 13. The CDR3 has 16 amino acids. The CDR3 spells CASSPGEGRESYEQYF. The DNA for the CDR3 is TGTGCCAGCAGCCCGGGGGAGGGCAGGGAAAGCTACGAGCAGTACTTC.